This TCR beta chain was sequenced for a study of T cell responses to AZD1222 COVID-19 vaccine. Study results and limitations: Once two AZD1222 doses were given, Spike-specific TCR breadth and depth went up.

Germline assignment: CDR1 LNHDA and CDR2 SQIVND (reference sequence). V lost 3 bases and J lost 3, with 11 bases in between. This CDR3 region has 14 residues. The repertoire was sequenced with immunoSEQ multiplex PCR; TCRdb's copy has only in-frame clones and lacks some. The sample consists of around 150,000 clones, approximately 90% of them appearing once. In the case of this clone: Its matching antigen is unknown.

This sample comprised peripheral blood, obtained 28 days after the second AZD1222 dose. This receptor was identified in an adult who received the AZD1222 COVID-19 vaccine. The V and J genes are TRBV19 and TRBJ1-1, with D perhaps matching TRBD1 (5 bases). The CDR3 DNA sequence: TGTGCCAGTAGTATTGTGGACACCTACACTGAAGCTTTCTTT. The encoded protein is CASSIVDTYTEAFF.